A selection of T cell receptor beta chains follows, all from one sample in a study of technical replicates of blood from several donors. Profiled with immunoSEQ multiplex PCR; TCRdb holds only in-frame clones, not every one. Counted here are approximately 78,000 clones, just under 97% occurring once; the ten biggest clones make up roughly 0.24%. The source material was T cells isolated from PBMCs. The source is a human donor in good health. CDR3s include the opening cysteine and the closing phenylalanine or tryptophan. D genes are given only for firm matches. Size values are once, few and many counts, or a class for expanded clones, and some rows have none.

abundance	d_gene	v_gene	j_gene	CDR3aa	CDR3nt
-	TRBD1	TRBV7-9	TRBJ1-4	CASSQPGTGSPNEKLFF	TGTGCCAGCAGCCAACCAGGGACAGGGAGCCCTAATGAAAAACTGTTTTTT
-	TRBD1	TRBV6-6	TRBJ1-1	CASNRGITEAFF	TGTGCCAGCAACAGGGGGATCACTGAAGCTTTCTTT
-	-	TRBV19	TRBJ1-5	CASSIELQGYQPQHF	TGTGCCAGTAGTATAGAGCTACAGGGATATCAGCCCCAGCATTTT
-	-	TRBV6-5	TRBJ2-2	CASSYGLNTGELFF	TGTGCCAGCAGTTACGGACTAAACACCGGGGAGCTGTTTTTT
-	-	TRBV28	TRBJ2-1	CASSLFGRGNNEQFF	TGTGCCAGCAGTTTATTTGGTCGAGGGAACAATGAGCAGTTCTTC
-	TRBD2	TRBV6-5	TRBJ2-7	CASSYSGGRLQEQYF	TGTGCCAGCAGTTACAGCGGGGGGCGGTTACAAGAGCAGTACTTC
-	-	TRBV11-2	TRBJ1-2	CASSYQQGGYTF	TGTGCCAGCAGCTATCAGCAGGGGGGCTACACCTTC
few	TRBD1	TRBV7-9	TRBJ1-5	CASSYGTTGGRRQPQHF	TGTGCCAGCAGCTACGGGACCACAGGGGGAAGGCGTCAGCCCCAGCATTTT
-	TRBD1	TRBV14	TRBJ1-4	CASSPKDRGNEKLFF	TGTGCCAGCAGCCCAAAGGACAGGGGGAATGAAAAACTGTTTTTT
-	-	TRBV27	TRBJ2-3	CASRRGPGLLVDTQYF	TGTGCCAGCCGGAGGGGGCCCGGGCTTTTAGTTGATACGCAGTATTTT
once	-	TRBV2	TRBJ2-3	CASSDPRAGSTDTQYF	TGTGCCAGCAGTGATCCGAGGGCCGGAAGCACAGATACGCAGTATTTT
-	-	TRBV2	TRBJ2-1	CASRATGANEQFF	TGTGCCAGCAGGGCCACTGGGGCCAATGAGCAGTTCTTC
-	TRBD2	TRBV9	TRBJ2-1	CASSVSLLAGGQSEQFF	TGTGCCAGCAGCGTATCTCTTTTAGCGGGAGGGCAATCTGAGCAGTTCTTC
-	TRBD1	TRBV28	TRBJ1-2	CASIGQGAYDGYTF	TGTGCCAGCATCGGTCAGGGGGCGTACGATGGCTACACCTTC
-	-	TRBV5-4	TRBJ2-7	CASRDRLTSYEQYF	TGTGCCAGCCGAGACAGACTGACTTCCTACGAGCAGTACTTC
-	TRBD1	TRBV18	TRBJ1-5	CASSAGQDQPQHF	TGTGCCAGCTCGGCGGGACAGGATCAGCCCCAGCATTTT
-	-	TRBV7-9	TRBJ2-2	CASSHPARINTGELFF	TGTGCCAGCAGCCATCCCGCCAGGATCAACACCGGGGAGCTGTTTTTT
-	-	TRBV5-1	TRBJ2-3	CASSLDGQGSTDTQYF	TGCGCCAGCAGCTTGGACGGGCAGGGGAGCACAGATACGCAGTATTTT
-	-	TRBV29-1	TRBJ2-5	CSLTPPGVETQYF	TGCAGCTTAACCCCGCCGGGAGTAGAGACCCAGTACTTC
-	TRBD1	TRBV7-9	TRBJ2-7	CASSFNRDRGSYEQYF	TGTGCCAGCAGCTTCAACCGGGACAGGGGATCCTACGAGCAGTACTTC
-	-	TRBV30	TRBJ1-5	CAWSVTGYSNQPQHF	TGTGCCTGGAGTGTAACCGGGTATAGCAATCAGCCCCAGCATTTT
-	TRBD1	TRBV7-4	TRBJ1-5	CANSQNPQTGENQPQHF	TGTGCCAACTCCCAAAACCCCCAGACAGGGGAGAATCAGCCCCAGCATTTT
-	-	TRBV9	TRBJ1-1	CASSGRGTEAFF	TGTGCCAGCAGCGGTAGGGGCACTGAAGCTTTCTTT
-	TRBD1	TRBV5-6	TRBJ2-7	CASRFDRVGEQYF	TGTGCCAGCAGATTCGACAGGGTGGGCGAGCAGTACTTC
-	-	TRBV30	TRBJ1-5	CAWSVGGNNQPQHF	TGTGCCTGGAGTGTGGGGGGGAACAATCAGCCCCAGCATTTT
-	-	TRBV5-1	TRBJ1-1	CASSFAGVNTEAFF	TGCGCCAGCAGCTTCGCAGGGGTTAACACTGAAGCTTTCTTT
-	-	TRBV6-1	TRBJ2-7	CASSTTAMASYEQYF	TGTGCCAGCAGCACAACAGCAATGGCGTCCTACGAGCAGTACTTC
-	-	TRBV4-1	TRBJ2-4	CASSVQGRGAKNIQYF	TGCGCCAGCAGCGTACAAGGGAGAGGAGCCAAAAACATTCAGTACTTC
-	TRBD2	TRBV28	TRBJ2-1	CAAGAGAINNEQFF	TGTGCCGCCGGGGCGGGAGCTATAAACAATGAGCAGTTCTTC
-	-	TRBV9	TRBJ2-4	CASSVVGGGSDIQYF	TGTGCCAGCTCCGTTGTTGGGGGCGGATCGGACATTCAGTACTTC
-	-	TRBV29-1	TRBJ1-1	CSVHSLQGKMNTEAFF	TGCAGCGTCCACAGCCTCCAGGGGAAGATGAACACTGAAGCTTTCTTT
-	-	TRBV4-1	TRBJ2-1	CASSQSLHEQFF	TGCGCCAGCAGCCAGAGTTTACATGAGCAGTTCTTC
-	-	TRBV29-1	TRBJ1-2	CSGETGPRDYGYTF	TGCAGCGGCGAAACAGGACCTCGGGACTATGGCTACACCTTC
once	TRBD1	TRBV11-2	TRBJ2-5	CASSLEQGRETQYF	TGTGCCAGCAGCCTCGAACAGGGGCGAGAGACCCAGTACTTC
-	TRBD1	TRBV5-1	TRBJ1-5	CASSHRVIFGTGGESNQPQHF	TGCGCCAGCAGCCATCGTGTCATATTCGGGACAGGGGGTGAGAGCAATCAGCCCCAGCATTTT
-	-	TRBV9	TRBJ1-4	CASSNQAGSNEKLFF	TGTGCCAGCAGCAATCAGGCAGGGTCTAATGAAAAACTGTTTTTT
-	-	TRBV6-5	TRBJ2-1	CASTPAEVHEQFF	TGTGCCAGCACTCCAGCGGAGGTCCATGAGCAGTTCTTC
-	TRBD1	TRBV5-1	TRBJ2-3	CASSWTGVSTDTQYF	TGCGCCAGCAGCTGGACAGGGGTTAGTACAGATACGCAGTATTTT
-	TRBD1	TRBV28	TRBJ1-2	CASSSMDRGPTTF	TGTGCCAGCAGTTCCATGGACAGGGGACCCACCACCTTC